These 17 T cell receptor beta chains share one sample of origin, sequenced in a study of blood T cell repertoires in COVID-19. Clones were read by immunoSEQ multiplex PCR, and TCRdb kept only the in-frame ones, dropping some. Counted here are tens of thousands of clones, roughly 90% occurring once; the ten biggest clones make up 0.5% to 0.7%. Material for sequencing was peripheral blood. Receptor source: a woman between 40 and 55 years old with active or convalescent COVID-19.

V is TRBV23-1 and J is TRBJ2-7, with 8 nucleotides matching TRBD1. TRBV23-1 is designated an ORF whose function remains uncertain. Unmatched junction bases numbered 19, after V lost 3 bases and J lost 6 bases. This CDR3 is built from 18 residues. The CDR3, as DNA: TGCGCCAGCAGTCATAGGACAGGGCCCCCAGGTTGGTTGAGCGAGCAGTACTTC. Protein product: CASSHRTGPPGWLSEQYF.

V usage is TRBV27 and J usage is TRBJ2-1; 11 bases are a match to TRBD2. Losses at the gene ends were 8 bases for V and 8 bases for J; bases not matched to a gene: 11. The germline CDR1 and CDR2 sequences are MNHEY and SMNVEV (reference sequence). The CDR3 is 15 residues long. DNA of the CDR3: TGTGCCAGCCGCCTCCCGACTAGCGGGGTTGATGAGCAGTTCTTC. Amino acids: CASRLPTSGVDEQFF.

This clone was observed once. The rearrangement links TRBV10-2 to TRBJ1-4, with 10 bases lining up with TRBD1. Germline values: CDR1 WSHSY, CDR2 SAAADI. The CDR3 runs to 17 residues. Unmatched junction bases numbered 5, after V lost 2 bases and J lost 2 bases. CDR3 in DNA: TGCGCCAGCAGTGAGGGGGGACAGGGGTACACTAATGAAAAACTGTTTTTT. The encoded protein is CASSEGGQGYTNEKLFF.

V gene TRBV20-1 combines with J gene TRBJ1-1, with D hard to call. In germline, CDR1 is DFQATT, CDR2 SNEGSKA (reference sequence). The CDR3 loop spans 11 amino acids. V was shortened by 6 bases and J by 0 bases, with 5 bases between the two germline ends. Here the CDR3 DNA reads TGCAGTGCCTTAGTGAACACTGAAGCTTTCTTT. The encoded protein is CSALVNTEAFF.

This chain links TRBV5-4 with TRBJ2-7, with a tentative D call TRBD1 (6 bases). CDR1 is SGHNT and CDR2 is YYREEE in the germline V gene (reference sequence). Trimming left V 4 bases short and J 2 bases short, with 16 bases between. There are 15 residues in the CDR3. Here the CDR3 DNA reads TGTGCCAGCAGCCCGGCCGGGACACAAACCTACGAGCAGTACTTC. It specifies CASSPAGTQTYEQYF.

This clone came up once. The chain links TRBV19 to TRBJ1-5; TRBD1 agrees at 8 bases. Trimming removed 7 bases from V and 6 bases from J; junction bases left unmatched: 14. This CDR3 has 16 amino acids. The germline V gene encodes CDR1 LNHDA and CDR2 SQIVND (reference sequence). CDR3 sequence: CASTGGQVIGGQPQHF. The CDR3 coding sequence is TGTGCCAGTACCGGGGGACAGGTCATAGGGGGTCAGCCCCAGCATTTT.

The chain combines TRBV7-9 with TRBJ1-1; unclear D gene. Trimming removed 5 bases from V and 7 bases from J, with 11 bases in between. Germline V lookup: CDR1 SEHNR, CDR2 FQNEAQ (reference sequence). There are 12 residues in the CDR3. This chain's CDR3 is CASSQIAGEAFF. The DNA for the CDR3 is TGTGCCAGCAGCCAAATAGCTGGTGAAGCTTTCTTT.

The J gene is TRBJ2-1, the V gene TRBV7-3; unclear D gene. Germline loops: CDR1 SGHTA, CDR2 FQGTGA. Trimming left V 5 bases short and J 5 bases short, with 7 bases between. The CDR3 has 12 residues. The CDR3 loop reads CASSPPNNEQFF. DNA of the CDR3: TGTGCCAGCAGCCCCCCAAACAATGAGCAGTTCTTC.

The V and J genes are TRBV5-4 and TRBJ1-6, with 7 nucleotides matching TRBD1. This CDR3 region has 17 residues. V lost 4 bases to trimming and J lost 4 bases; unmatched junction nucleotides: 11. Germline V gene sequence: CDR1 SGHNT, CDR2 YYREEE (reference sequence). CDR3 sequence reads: CASSSLPAGGYNSPLHF. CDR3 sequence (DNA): TGTGCCAGCAGCAGTCTCCCGGCAGGGGGTTATAATTCACCCCTCCACTTT.

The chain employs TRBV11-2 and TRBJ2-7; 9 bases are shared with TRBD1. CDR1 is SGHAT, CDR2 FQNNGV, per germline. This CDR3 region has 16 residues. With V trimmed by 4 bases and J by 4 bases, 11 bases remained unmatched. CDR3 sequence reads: CASSSSSGQGTYEQYF. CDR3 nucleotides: TGTGCCAGCAGCTCCAGCTCGGGACAGGGCACATACGAGCAGTACTTC.

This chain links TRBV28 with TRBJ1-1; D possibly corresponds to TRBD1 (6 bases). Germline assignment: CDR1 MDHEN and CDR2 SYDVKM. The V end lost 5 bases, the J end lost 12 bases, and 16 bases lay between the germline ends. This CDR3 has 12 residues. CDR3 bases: TGTGCCAGCAGTATGGGGGCGCATTTCCCTTTCTTT. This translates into CASSMGAHFPFF.

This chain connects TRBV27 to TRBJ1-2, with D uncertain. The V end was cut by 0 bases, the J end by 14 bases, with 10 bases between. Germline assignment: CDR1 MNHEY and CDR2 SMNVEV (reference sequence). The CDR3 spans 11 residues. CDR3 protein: CASSLSGVMTF. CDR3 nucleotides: TGTGCCAGCAGTTTATCCGGGGTAATGACCTTC.

CDR3 amino acids: CASSLGTGGIPAGKNEQFF. The CDR3 bases are TGTGCCAGCAGCTTAGGGACGGGGGGCATCCCTGCGGGAAAGAATGAGCAGTTCTTC. This chain uses TRBV7-2 with TRBJ2-1, with D maybe TRBD2 (7 bases). With 1 base removed from V and 7 bases from J, the gap between germline ends came to 26 bases. Germline V gene lookup returns CDR1 SGHTA and CDR2 FQGNSA. This CDR3 is 19 amino acids long.

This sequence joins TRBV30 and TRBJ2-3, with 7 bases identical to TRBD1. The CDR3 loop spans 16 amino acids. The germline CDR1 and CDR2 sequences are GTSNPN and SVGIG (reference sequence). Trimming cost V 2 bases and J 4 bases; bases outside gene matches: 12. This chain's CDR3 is CAWSFRRQGGADTQYF. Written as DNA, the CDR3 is TGTGCCTGGAGTTTTCGTCGACAGGGTGGGGCAGATACGCAGTATTTT.

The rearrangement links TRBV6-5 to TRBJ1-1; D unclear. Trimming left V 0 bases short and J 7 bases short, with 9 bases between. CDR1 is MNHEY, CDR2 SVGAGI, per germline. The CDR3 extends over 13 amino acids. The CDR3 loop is CASSYSPGFEAFF. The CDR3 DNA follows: TGTGCCAGCAGTTACTCCCCGGGGTTTGAAGCTTTCTTT.

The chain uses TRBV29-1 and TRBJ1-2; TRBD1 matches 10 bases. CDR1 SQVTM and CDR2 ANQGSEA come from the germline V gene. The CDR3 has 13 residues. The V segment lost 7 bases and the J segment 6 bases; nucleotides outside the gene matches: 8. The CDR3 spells CSGRQGAGDGYTF. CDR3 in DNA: TGCAGCGGTAGACAGGGGGCGGGCGATGGCTACACCTTC.

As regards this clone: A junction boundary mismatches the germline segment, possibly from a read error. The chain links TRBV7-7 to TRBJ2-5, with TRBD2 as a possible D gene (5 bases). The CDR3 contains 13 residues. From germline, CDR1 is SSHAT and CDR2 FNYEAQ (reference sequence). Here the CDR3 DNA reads TGTGCTAGCAGCTTAGCGAGGCCGGAGACCCAGTACTTC. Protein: CASSLARPETQYF.